Shown below are 18 T cell receptor beta chains from a single sample sequenced in a study of T cell clones after liver transplantation. The repertoire was sequenced with immunoSEQ multiplex PCR; TCRdb's copy has only in-frame clones and lacks some. The profile shows about 53,000 clones, less than 85% of them singletons. Sequences were derived from CD4+ T cells from blood, sampled before liver transplant. These receptors came from a human donor who received a liver transplant.

The genes are TRBV5-4 and TRBJ1-4; the match to TRBD1 covers 8 bases. Germline loops: CDR1 SGHNT, CDR2 YYREEE (reference sequence). The CDR3 loop spans 15 amino acids. V shed 4 bases, J shed 4 bases, and the junction held 6 bases outside the gene matches. The CDR3 spells CASSPDRGFNEKLFF. CDR3 coding DNA: TGTGCCAGCAGCCCCGACAGGGGATTTAATGAAAAACTGTTTTTT.

The V and J genes are TRBV4-2 and TRBJ2-3; 10 bases are shared with TRBD1. This CDR3 has 16 amino acids. Per germline, CDR1 LGHNA and CDR2 YNFKEQ. Trimming at V came to 4 bases and at J to 2 bases, leaving 6 bases not matched to a gene. The CDR3 loop reads CASSRDDRGPTDTQYF. The CDR3 DNA follows: TGTGCCAGCAGCCGTGATGACAGGGGGCCCACAGATACGCAGTATTTT.

This clone was observed once. V gene TRBV2 combines with J gene TRBJ2-5, with D possibly TRBD2 on 6 matching bases. Germline lookup yields CDR1 SNHLY and CDR2 FYNNEI. V shed 6 bases and J shed 1 base, with 12 bases lying between them. The CDR3 runs 14 residues. CDR3 region: CASRVSRGQETQYF. In nucleotides, the CDR3 is TGTGCCAGCAGAGTCTCGCGGGGCCAAGAGACCCAGTACTTC.

V and J are TRBV19 and TRBJ1-4, with TRBD1 matching over 9 bases. This CDR3 is 15 amino acids long. CDR1 and CDR2 from the germline V gene are LNHDA and SQIVND (reference sequence). The V and J ends lost 6 bases and 8 bases, in that order; junction bases with no gene match: 10. CDR3 residues: CASSPRDREDEKLFF. The CDR3 nucleotides read TGTGCCAGTAGCCCACGGGACAGGGAGGACGAAAAACTGTTTTTT.

This clone was seen once. DNA for the CDR3: TGTGCCAGCAGTGATTCTGGGGGGGTCTTGAAGCAGTACTTC. The encoded protein is CASSDSGGVLKQYF. This chain joins TRBV2 and TRBJ2-7; the match to TRBD2 covers 7 bases. Germline V gene sequence: CDR1 SNHLY, CDR2 FYNNEI. The CDR3 sequence is 14 residues long. Trimming cost V 3 bases and J 8 bases; bases outside gene matches: 10. The full variable domain, with the rest looked up from reference TRBV2 and TRBJ2-7, is EPEVTQTPSHQVTQMGQEVILRCVPISNHLYFYWYRQILGQKVEFLVSFYNNEISEKSEIFDDQFSVERPDGSNFTLKIRSTKLEDSAMYFCASSDSGGVLKQYFGPGTRLTVT.

V is TRBV29-1 and J is TRBJ1-2; no reliable D call. The CDR3 consists of 13 residues. In germline, CDR1 is SQVTM, CDR2 ANQGSEA. The V gene lost 3 bases and the J gene lost 2 bases, with 10 bases spanning the gap. The CDR3, as DNA: TGCAGCGTTGATGTGACAACAAACTATGGCTACACCTTC. Translating it yields CSVDVTTNYGYTF.

V and J are TRBV4-3 and TRBJ2-3; D gene unclear. Germline-derived CDR1 and CDR2 are LGHNA and YSLEER. V was clipped by 1 base and J by 6 bases, with 5 bases between them. This CDR3 is built from 12 residues. CDR3 DNA: TGCGCCAGCAGCCAAGGGGCCGATACGCAGTATTTT. Translated: CASSQGADTQYF.

CDR3 nucleotides: TGCAGCGTTGTTGTTGGGACAGGGGTTCTCGAGCAGTACTTC. This sequence encodes CSVVVGTGVLEQYF. The V call is TRBV29-1, the J call TRBJ2-7; 10 bases are a match to TRBD1. Per the germline V gene, CDR1 is SQVTM and CDR2 is ANQGSEA. V lost 4 bases to trimming and J lost 6 bases; unmatched junction nucleotides: 9. The CDR3 has 14 residues.

This clone was found a few times. The chain combines TRBV19 with TRBJ1-1; D is ambiguous. Germline V lookup: CDR1 LNHDA, CDR2 SQIVND (reference sequence). CDR3 length equals 14 residues. Trimming left V 1 base short and J 1 base short, with 7 bases between. CDR3 nucleotides: TGTGCCAGTAGTATAGGAGGGTCGAACACTGAAGCTTTCTTT. Its translation is CASSIGGSNTEAFF. The full variable domain, rest sourced from reference TRBV19 and TRBJ1-1, is DGGITQSPKYLFRKEGQNVTLSCEQNLNHDAMYWYRQDPGQGLRLIYYSQIVNDFQKGDIAEGYSVSREKKESFPLTVTSAQKNPTAFYLCASSIGGSNTEAFFGQGTRLTVV.

The rearrangement links TRBV7-9 to TRBJ2-5; D is possibly TRBD1 or TRBD2 (5 bases each). CDR3 length equals 15 residues. Germline V gene sequence: CDR1 SEHNR, CDR2 FQNEAQ (reference sequence). Trimming shortened V by 3 bases and J by 3 bases, and 14 bases separated the two germline ends. The DNA of the CDR3 is TGTGCCAGCAGCTTCGGGACCGCAATCGAAGAGACCCAGTACTTC. Amino acids: CASSFGTAIEETQYF.

This sequence joins TRBV19 and TRBJ1-2; no firm D call. Germline loops: CDR1 LNHDA, CDR2 SQIVND (reference sequence). The V end was cut by 4 bases, the J end by 2 bases, with 2 bases between. This CDR3 is 11 amino acids long. The CDR3 nucleotides read TGTGCCAGTAGTAGCAACTATGGCTACACCTTC. Amino acid sequence: CASSSNYGYTF.

The V and J genes are TRBV28 and TRBJ1-5; D unclear. V lost 2 bases and J lost 2, with 4 bases in between. CDR1 and CDR2 from the germline V gene are MDHEN and SYDVKM. There are 13 residues in the CDR3. The CDR3 nucleotides are TGTGCCAGCAGTTTAAACGGCAATCAGCCCCAGCATTTT. Its translation is CASSLNGNQPQHF.

The V gene is TRBV7-9, the J gene TRBJ1-1, with D possibly TRBD1 on 6 matching bases. Trimming took off 1 base at V and 4 bases at J, with 13 bases between the two ends. This CDR3 spans 15 amino acids. Per the germline V gene, CDR1 is SEHNR and CDR2 is FQNEAQ (reference sequence). The CDR3 bases are TGTGCCAGCAGCTTAGAAGGGGGGGCAGGCACTGAAGCTTTCTTT. Its protein is CASSLEGGAGTEAFF.

This clone was seen a single time. The chain couples TRBV5-1 to TRBJ2-2; the match to TRBD1 covers 7 bases. The trim removed 0 bases at V and 7 bases at J, leaving 9 bases unmatched. Germline CDR1 SGHRS, CDR2 YFSETQ. This CDR3 region has 16 residues. The CDR3 nucleotides read TGCGCCAGCAGCTTGGTAGGGGACAGCTTCGTCGGGGAGCTGTTTTTT. Protein sequence: CASSLVGDSFVGELFF. Using reference TRBV5-1 and TRBJ2-2 for the parts outside the CDR3, the full variable domain is KAGVTQTPRYLIKTRGQQVTLSCSPISGHRSVSWYQQTPGQGLQFLFEYFSETQRNKGNFPGRFSGRQFSNSRSEMNVSTLELGDSALYLCASSLVGDSFVGELFFGEGSRLTVL.

The chain couples TRBV19 to TRBJ1-3, with D perhaps matching TRBD1 (5 bases). CDR1 and CDR2 (germline): LNHDA, SQIVND (reference sequence). There are 16 residues in the CDR3. V gave up 4 bases and J gave up 0 bases, with 13 bases separating them. CDR3 sequence reads: CASSTGLLSSGNTIYF. CDR3 nucleotide sequence: TGTGCCAGTAGTACGGGACTCTTATCCTCTGGAAACACCATATATTTT. The full variable domain, its missing parts supplied by reference TRBV19 and TRBJ1-3, is DGGITQSPKYLFRKEGQNVTLSCEQNLNHDAMYWYRQDPGQGLRLIYYSQIVNDFQKGDIAEGYSVSREKKESFPLTVTSAQKNPTAFYLCASSTGLLSSGNTIYFGEGSWLTVV.

The chain has TRBV6-5 and TRBJ2-7; a weak D match, TRBD1 (5 bases). There are 14 residues in the CDR3. Germline V lookup: CDR1 MNHEY, CDR2 SVGAGI. V gave up 2 bases and J gave up 0 bases, with 8 bases separating them. The CDR3, as DNA: TGTGCCAGCAGTTACAGGGGCGGCTCCTACGAGCAGTACTTC. Its translation: CASSYRGGSYEQYF.

The chain joins TRBV7-3 to TRBJ2-7; D is perhaps TRBD1 (6 bases). The germline CDR1 and CDR2 sequences are SGHTA and FQGTGA. The CDR3 extends over 16 amino acids. V gave up 5 bases and J gave up 2 bases, with 19 bases separating them. The CDR3 loop is CASSLRYTGKPYEQYF. CDR3 nucleotides: TGTGCCAGCAGCCTCCGATACACAGGGAAACCCTACGAGCAGTACTTC. The full variable domain, with the rest looked up from reference TRBV7-3 and TRBJ2-7, is GAGVSQTPSNKVTEKGKYVELRCDPISGHTALYWYRQSLGQGPEFLIYFQGTGAADDSGLPNDRFFAVRPEGSVSTLKIQRTERGDSAVYLCASSLRYTGKPYEQYFGPGTRLTVT.

The V gene is TRBV27, the J gene TRBJ1-2, with unresolved D. V lost 8 bases and J 0 bases, leaving 16 bases between the germline ends. Germline assignment: CDR1 MNHEY and CDR2 SMNVEV (reference sequence). The length of the CDR3 is 15 residues. The CDR3 region is CASRPLTTPNYGYTF. As DNA, the CDR3 is TGTGCCAGCCGCCCGTTGACAACTCCTAACTATGGCTACACCTTC.